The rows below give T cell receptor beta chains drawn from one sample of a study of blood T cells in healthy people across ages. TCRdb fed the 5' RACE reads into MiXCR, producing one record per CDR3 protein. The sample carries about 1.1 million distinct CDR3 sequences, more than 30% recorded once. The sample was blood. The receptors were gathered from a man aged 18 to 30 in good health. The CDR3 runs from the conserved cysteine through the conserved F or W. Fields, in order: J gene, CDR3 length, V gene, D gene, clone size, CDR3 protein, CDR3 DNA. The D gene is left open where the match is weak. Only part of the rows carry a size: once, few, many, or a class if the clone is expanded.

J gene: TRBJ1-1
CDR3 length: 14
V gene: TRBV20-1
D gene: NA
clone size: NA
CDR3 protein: CSASPSAGNTEAFF
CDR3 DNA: TGCAGTGCCAGTCCGAGTGCTGGGAACACTGAAGCTTTCTTT

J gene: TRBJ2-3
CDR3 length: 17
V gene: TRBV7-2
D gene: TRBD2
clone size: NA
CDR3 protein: CASSLDPAGVGTDTQYF
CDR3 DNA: TGTGCCAGCAGCTTAGATCCAGCGGGGGTAGGCACAGATACGCAGTATTTT

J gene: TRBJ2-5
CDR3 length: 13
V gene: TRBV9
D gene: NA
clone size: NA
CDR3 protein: CASSEGHKETQYF
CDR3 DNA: TGTGCCAGCAGCGAGGGACATAAGGAGACCCAGTACTTC

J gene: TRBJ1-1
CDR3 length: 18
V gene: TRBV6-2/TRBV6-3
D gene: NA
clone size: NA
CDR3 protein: CASSYSWFFMKQNTEAFF
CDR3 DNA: TGTGCCAGCAGTTACTCGTGGTTTTTTATGAAACAGAACACTGAAGCTTTCTTT

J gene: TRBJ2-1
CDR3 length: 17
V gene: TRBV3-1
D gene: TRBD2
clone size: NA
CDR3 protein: CASSSGRASGGADEQFF
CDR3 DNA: TGTGCCAGCAGCTCCGGACGGGCTAGCGGGGGGGCTGATGAGCAGTTCTTC

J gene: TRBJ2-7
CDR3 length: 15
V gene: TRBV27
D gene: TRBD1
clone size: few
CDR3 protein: CASSATGGRWYEQYF
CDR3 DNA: TGTGCCAGCAGTGCAACAGGGGGCCGTTGGTACGAGCAGTACTTC

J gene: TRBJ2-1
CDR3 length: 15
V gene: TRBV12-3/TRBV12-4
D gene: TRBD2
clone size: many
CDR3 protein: CASSPRGLAGGRQFF
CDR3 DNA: TGTGCCAGCAGTCCCCGGGGACTAGCGGGGGGCCGTCAGTTCTTC

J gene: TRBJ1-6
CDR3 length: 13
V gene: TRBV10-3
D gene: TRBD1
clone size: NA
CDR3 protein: CARTDRDGSPLHF
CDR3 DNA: TGTGCCAGGACCGACAGGGATGGTTCACCCCTCCACTTT

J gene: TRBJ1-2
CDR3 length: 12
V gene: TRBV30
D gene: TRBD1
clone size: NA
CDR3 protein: CAWDREFDGYTF
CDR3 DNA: TGTGCCTGGGACAGGGAATTTGATGGCTACACCTTC

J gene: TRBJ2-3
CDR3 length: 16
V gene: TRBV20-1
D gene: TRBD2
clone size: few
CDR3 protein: CSASRGSGAFTDTQYF
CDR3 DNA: TGCAGTGCTTCCCGGGGTAGCGGGGCTTTCACAGATACGCAGTATTTT

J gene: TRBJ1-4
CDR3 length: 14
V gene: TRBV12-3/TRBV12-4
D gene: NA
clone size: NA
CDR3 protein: CASSPQGRNEKLFF
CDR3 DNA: TGTGCCAGCAGCCCGCAGGGACGTAATGAAAAACTGTTTTTT

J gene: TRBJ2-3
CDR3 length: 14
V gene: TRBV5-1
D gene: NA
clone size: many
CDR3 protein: CASSLLQGTDTQYF
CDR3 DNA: TGTGCCAGCAGTTTGCTTCAGGGCACAGATACGCAGTATTTT

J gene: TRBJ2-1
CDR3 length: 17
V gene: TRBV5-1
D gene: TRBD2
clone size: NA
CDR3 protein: CASSPLAGGPSSREQFF
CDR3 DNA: TGCGCCAGCAGCCCCTTAGCGGGGGGGCCGAGTTCCCGTGAGCAGTTCTTC

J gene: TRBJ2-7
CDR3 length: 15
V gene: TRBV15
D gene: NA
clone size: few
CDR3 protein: CATSRDRRSSYEQYF
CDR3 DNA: TGTGCCACCAGCAGAGATCGGAGGAGCTCCTACGAGCAGTACTTC

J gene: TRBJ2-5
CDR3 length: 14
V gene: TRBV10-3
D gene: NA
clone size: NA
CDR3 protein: CAISESAREGTQYF
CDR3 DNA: TGTGCCATCAGTGAGTCGGCAAGGGAAGGGACCCAGTACTTC

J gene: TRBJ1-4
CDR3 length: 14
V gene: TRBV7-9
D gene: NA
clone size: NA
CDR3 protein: CASSPTGKDEKLFF
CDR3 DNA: TGTGCCAGCAGCCCGACAGGAAAGGATGAAAAACTGTTTTTT

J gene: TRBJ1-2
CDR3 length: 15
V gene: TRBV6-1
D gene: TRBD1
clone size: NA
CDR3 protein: CASRPQAGTDYGYTF
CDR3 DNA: TGTGCCAGCAGACCCCAGGCCGGGACAGACTATGGCTACACCTTC

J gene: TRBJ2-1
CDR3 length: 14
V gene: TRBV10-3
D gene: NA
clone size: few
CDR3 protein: CAISPLLTAYEQFF
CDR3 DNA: TGTGCCATCAGTCCACTGTTAACGGCCTACGAGCAGTTCTTC

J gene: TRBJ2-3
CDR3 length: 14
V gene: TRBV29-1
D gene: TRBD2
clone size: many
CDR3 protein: CSGEASGLTDTQYF
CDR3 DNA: TGCAGCGGAGAGGCTAGCGGCCTCACAGATACGCAGTATTTT

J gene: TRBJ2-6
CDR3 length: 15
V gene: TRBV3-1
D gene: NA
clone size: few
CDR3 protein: CASSQRQSGANVLTF
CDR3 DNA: TGTGCCAGCAGCCAACGACAATCTGGGGCCAACGTCCTGACTTTC

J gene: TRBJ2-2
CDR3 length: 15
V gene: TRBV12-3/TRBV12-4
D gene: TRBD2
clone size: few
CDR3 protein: CASSNGTSGTGELFF
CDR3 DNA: TGTGCCAGCAGTAACGGGACTAGCGGGACCGGGGAGCTGTTTTTT

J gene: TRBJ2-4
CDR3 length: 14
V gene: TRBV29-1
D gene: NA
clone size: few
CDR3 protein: CSVEQGEGKNIQYF
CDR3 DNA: TGCAGCGTTGAACAGGGTGAAGGCAAAAACATTCAGTACTTC

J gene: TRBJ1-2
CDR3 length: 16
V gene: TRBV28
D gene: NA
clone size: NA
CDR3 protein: CASSLSGGRTAYGYTF
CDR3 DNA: TGTGCCAGCAGTTTATCTGGGGGCCGGACAGCCTATGGCTACACCTTC

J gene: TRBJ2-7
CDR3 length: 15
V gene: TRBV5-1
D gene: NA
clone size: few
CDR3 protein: CASSLAAGTYNEQYF
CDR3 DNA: TGCGCCAGCAGCTTGGCAGCGGGGACATACAATGAGCAGTACTTC

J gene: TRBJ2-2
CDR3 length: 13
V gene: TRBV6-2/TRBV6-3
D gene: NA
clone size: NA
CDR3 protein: CARRGANTGELFF
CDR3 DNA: TGTGCCAGACGGGGCGCGAACACCGGGGAGCTGTTTTTT

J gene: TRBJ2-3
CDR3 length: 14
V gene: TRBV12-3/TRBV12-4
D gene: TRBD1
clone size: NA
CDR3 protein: CATSPSTGADTQYF
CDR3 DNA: TGTGCCACCTCCCCATCAACAGGGGCAGATACGCAGTATTTT

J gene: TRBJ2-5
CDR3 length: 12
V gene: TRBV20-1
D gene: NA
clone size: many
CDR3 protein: CSASRARETQYF
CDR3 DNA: TGCAGTGCTAGTAGGGCCAGGGAGACCCAGTACTTC

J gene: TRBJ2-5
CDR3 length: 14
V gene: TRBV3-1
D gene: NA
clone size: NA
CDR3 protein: CASSQGWGKETQYF
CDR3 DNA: TGTGCCAGCAGCCAAGGGTGGGGTAAAGAGACCCAGTACTTC

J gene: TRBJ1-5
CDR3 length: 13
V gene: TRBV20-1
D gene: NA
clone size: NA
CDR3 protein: CSARGRDFQPQHF
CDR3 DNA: TGCAGTGCTAGAGGCCGCGATTTCCAGCCCCAGCATTTT

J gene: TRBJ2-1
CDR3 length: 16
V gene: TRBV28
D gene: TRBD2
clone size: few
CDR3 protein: CASRVKWGLAFHEQFF
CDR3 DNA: TGTGCCAGCCGGGTAAAGTGGGGACTAGCCTTCCATGAGCAGTTCTTC

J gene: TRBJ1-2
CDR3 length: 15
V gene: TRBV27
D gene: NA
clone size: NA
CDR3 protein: CASSQGTYLNYGYTF
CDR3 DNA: TGTGCCAGCAGCCAAGGGACTTACCTGAACTATGGCTACACCTTC

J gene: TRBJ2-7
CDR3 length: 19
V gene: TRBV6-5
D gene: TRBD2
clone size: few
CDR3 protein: CASSYRLAGGSYPSYEQYF
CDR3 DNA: TGTGCCAGCAGTTACAGGCTAGCGGGGGGGAGTTACCCCTCCTACGAGCAGTACTTC

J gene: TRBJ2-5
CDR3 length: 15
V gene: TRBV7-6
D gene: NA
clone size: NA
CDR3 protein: CASSLGQAYYNEQYF
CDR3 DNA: TGTGCCAGCAGCTTAGGGCAGGCATACTACAATGAGCAGTACTTC